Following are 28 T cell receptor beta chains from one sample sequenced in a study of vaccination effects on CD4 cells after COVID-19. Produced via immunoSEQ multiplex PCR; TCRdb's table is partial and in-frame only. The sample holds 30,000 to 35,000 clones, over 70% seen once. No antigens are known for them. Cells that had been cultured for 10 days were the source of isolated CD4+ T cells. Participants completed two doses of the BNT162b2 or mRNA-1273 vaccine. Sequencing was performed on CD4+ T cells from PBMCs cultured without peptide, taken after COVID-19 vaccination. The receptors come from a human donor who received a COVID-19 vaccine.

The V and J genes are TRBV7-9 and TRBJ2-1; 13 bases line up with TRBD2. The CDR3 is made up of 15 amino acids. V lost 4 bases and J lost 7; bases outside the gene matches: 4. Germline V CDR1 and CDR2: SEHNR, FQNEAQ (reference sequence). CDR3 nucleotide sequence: TGTGCCAGCAGCTGGACTAGCGGGAGTGGGAATGAGCAGTTCTTC. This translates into CASSWTSGSGNEQFF.

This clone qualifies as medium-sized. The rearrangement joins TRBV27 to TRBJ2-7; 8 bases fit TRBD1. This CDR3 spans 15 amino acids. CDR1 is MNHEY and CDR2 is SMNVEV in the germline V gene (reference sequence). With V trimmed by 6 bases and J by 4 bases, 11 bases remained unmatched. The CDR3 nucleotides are TGTGCCAGCAGCAAAACCGGACAGGGCAGTTACGAGCAGTACTTC. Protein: CASSKTGQGSYEQYF.

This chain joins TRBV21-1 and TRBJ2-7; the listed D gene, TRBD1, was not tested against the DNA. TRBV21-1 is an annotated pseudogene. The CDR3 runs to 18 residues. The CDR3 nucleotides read TGTGCCAGCAGCGTGAGCAGGTCAAAAGGTTCAGGATATTACGAGCAGTACTTC. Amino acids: CASSVSRSKGSGYYEQYF.

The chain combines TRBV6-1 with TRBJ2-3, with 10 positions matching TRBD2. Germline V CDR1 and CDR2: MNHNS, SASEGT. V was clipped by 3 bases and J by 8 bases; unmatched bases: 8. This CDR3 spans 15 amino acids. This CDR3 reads CASSDNGAGGSTQYF. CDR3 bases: TGTGCCAGCAGTGACAACGGAGCGGGAGGGAGTACGCAGTATTTT.

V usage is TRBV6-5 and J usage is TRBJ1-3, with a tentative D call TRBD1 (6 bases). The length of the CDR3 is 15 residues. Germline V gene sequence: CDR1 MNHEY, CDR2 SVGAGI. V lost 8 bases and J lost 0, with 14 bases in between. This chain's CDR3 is CASLPTGNSGNTIYF. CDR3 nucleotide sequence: TGTGCCAGCCTTCCAACAGGGAACTCTGGAAACACCATATATTTT.

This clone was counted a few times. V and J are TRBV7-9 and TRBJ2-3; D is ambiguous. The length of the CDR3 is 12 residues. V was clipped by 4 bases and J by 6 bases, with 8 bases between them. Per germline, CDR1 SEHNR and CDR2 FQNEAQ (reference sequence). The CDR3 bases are TGTGCCAGCAGCTCAATGGGGGATACGCAGTATTTT. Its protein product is CASSSMGDTQYF.

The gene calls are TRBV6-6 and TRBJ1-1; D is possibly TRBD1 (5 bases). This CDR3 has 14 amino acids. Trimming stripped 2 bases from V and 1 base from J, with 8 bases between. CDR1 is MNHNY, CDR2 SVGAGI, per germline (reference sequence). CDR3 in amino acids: CASSYPGQNTEAFF. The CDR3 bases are TGTGCCAGCAGTTACCCCGGACAGAACACTGAAGCTTTCTTT.

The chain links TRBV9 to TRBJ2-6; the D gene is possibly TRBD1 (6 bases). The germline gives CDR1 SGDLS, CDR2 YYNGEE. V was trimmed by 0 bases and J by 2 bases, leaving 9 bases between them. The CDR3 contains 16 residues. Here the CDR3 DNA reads TGTGCCAGCAGCGTAGCTGCAGGGGCTGGGGCCAACGTCCTGACTTTC. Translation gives CASSVAAGAGANVLTF. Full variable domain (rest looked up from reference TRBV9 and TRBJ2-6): DSGVTQTPKHLITATGQRVTLRCSPRSGDLSVYWYQQSLDQGLQFLIQYYNGEERAKGNILERFSAQQFPDLHSELNLSSLELGDSALYFCASSVAAGAGANVLTFGAGSRLTVL.

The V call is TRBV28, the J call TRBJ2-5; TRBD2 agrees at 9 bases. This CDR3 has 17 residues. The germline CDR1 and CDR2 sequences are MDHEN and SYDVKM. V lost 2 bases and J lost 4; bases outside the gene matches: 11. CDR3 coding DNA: TGTGCCAGCAGTTTAGAGGGTGCGGGAGGGCCCCGAGAGACCCAGTACTTC. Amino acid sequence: CASSLEGAGGPRETQYF.

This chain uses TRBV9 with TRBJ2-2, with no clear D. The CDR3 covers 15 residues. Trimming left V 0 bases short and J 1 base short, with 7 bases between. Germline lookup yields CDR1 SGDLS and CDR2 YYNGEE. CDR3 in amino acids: CASSVAIGNTGELFF. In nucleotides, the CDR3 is TGTGCCAGCAGCGTAGCTATAGGGAACACCGGGGAGCTGTTTTTT. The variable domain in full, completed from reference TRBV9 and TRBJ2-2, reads DSGVTQTPKHLITATGQRVTLRCSPRSGDLSVYWYQQSLDQGLQFLIQYYNGEERAKGNILERFSAQQFPDLHSELNLSSLELGDSALYFCASSVAIGNTGELFFGEGSRLTVL.

CDR3 region: CASSLAGQGSKQYF. CDR3 bases: TGCGCCAGCAGCTTGGCGGGACAGGGCTCTAAGCAGTACTTC. The V gene is TRBV5-1, the J gene TRBJ2-7; 9 bases agree with TRBD1. Trimming removed 0 bases from V and 8 bases from J; junction bases left unmatched: 6. This CDR3 comprises 14 residues. Germline values: CDR1 SGHRS, CDR2 YFSETQ.

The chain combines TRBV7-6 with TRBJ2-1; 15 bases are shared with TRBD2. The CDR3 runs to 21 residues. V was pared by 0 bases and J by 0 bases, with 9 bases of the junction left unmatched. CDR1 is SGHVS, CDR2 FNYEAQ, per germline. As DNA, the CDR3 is TGTGCCAGCAGCTTAGCTGGGACTAGCGGGAGGCGGAGGATCTCCTACAATGAGCAGTTCTTC. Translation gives CASSLAGTSGRRRISYNEQFF.

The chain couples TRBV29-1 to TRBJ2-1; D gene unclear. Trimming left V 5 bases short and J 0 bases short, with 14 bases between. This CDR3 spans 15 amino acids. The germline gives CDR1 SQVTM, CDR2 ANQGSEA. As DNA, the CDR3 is TGCAGCGTTTCTAGGACGAGTAGCTCCTACAATGAGCAGTTCTTC. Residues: CSVSRTSSSYNEQFF.

The CDR3 nucleotides read TGTGCCAGCAGTTCTGCCCCCCCGGGCCTCTCCCAGTATTTT. As protein: CASSSAPPGLSQYF. The chain joins TRBV6-5 to TRBJ2-3, with unresolved D. This CDR3 is built from 14 residues. V was pared by 4 bases and J by 12 bases, with 20 bases between. Germline values: CDR1 MNHEY, CDR2 SVGAGI.

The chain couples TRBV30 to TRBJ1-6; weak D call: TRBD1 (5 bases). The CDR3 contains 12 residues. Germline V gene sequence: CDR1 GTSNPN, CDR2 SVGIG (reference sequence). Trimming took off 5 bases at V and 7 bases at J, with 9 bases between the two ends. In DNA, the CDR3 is TGTGCCTGGGGACAACACAATTCACCCCTCCACTTT. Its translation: CAWGQHNSPLHF.

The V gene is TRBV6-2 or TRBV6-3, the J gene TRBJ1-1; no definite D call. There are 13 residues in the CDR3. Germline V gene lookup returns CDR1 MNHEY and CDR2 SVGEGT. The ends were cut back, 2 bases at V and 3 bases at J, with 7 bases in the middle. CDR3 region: CASSYRRDTEAFF. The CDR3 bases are TGTGCCAGCAGTTACCGAAGAGACACTGAAGCTTTCTTT.

The CDR3 spells CASSVNSGGALPDTQYF. CDR3 in DNA: TGTGCCAGCAGCGTTAATAGCGGGGGGGCCCTTCCAGATACGCAGTATTTT. This rearrangement joins TRBV9 to TRBJ2-3, with TRBD2 matching over 11 bases. J gave up 4 bases and V 2 bases, and 9 bases lay outside the gene matches. Germline assignment: CDR1 SGDLS and CDR2 YYNGEE. The CDR3 totals 17 residues. The full variable domain, rest sourced from reference TRBV9 and TRBJ2-3, is DSGVTQTPKHLITATGQRVTLRCSPRSGDLSVYWYQQSLDQGLQFLIQYYNGEERAKGNILERFSAQQFPDLHSELNLSSLELGDSALYFCASSVNSGGALPDTQYFGPGTRLTVL.

The CDR3 loop is CASSLLWTERFSYEQYF. As DNA, the CDR3 is TGTGCCAGTAGCTTACTTTGGACAGAACGATTTTCCTACGAGCAGTACTTC. The chain carries TRBV19 and TRBJ2-7, with a weak D call TRBD1 (6 bases). Germline loops: CDR1 LNHDA, CDR2 SQIVND (reference sequence). V was clipped by 6 bases and J by 1 base, with 22 bases between them. The length of the CDR3 is 17 residues.

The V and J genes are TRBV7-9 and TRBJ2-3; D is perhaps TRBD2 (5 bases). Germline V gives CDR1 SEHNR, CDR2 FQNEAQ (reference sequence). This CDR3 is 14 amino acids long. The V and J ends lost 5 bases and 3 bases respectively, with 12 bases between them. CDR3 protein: CASSRGPGTDTQYF. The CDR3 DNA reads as TGTGCCAGCAGCCGTGGCCCGGGGACAGATACGCAGTATTTT.

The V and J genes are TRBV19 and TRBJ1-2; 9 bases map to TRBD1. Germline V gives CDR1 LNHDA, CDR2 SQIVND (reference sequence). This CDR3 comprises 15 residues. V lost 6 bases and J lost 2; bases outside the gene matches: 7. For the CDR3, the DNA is TGTGCCAGTAGCACAACAGGGGGCCGAAACTATGGCTACACCTTC. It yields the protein CASSTTGGRNYGYTF.

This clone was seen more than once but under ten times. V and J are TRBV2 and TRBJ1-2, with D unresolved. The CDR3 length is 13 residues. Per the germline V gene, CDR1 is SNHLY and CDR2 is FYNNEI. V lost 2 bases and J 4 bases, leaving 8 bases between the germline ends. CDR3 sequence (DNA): TGTGCCAGCAGTGAACGTCACATCTATGGCTACACCTTC. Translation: CASSERHIYGYTF.

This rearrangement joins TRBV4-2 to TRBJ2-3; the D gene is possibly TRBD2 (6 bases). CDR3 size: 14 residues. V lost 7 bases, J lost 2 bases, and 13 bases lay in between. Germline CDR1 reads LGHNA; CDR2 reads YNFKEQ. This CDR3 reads CASTPGTFTDTQYF. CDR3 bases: TGTGCCAGCACCCCCGGGACTTTCACAGATACGCAGTATTTT.

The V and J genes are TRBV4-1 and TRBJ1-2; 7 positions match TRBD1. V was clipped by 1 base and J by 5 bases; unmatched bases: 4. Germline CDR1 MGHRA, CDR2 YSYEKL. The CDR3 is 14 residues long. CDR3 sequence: CASSQGAGGYGYTF. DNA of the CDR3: TGCGCCAGCAGCCAAGGGGCAGGGGGGTATGGCTACACCTTC.

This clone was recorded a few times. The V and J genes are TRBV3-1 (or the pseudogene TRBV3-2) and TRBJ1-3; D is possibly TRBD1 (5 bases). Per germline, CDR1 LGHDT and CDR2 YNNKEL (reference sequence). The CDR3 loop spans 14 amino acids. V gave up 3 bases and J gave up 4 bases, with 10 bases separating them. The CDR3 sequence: CASSHQGAGNTIYF. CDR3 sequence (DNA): TGTGCCAGCAGCCATCAGGGCGCGGGAAACACCATATATTTT.

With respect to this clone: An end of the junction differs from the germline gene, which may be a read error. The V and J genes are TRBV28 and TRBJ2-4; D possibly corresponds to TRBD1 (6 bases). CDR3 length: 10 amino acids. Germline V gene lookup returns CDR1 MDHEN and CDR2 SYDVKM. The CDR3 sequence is CASSRTAVHF. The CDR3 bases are TGTGCCAGCAGTAGGACAGCGGTACACTTC.

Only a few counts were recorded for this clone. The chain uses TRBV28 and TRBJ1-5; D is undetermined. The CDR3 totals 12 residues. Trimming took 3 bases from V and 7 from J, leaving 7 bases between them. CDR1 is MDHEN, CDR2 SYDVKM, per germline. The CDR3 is CASSLKGQPQHF. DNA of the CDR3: TGTGCCAGCAGTTTGAAGGGACAGCCCCAGCATTTT.

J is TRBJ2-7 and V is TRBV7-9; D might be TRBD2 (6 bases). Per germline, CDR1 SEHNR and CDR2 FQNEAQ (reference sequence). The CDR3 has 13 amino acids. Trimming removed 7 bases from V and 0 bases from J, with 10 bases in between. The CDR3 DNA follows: TGTGCCAGCAACCGGGGGACCTCCTACGAGCAGTACTTC. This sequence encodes CASNRGTSYEQYF.

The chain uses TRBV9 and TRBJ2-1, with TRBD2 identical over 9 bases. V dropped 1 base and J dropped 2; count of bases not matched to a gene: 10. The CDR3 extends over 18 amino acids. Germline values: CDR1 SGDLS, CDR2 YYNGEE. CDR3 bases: TGTGCCAGCAGCGTACGGTCCAAGCGGGGGGCCACCTACAATGAGCAGTTCTTC. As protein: CASSVRSKRGATYNEQFF.